Below are 11 T cell receptor beta chains sequenced from a single sample in a study of cytomegalovirus exposure and HLA in healthy donors. The PCR employed 60 Vbeta primers together with 13 Jbeta primers. The table came from immunoSEQ multiplex PCR; TCRdb's copy has only in-frame clones and leaves some out. The sample lists about 200,000 clones, roughly three quarters occurring once. Sequencing input: PBMCs. Receptors were obtained from a woman aged 50 to 60 in good health and CMV-seronegative.

Points on this clone: Relative to the germline gene, one junction end is altered; a read error may explain this. The chain recombines TRBV7-9 with TRBJ1-3, with a tentative D call TRBD1 (6 bases). Germline values: CDR1 SEHNR, CDR2 FQNEAQ (reference sequence). The CDR3 has 19 residues. The CDR3 loop reads CSSRTLNPQGHSSGNTIYF. The DNA of the CDR3 is TGTTCCAGCCGTACTCTTAACCCGCAGGGACACAGCTCTGGAAACACCATATATTTT.

The chain carries TRBV4-1 and TRBJ1-4; no clear D. The germline CDR1 and CDR2 sequences are MGHRA and YSYEKL. The germline V and J ends were trimmed by 1 base and 0 bases, with 6 bases remaining between them. The CDR3 covers 15 residues. The CDR3 reads CASSQGPATNEKLFF. The CDR3 nucleotides read TGCGCCAGCAGCCAAGGGCCCGCAACTAATGAAAAACTGTTTTTT.

The genes are TRBV4-2 and TRBJ2-5; D is uncertain. The tail of the sequence fits TRBJ2-7 better, so the J call may be wrong. The CDR3 is made up of 13 amino acids. The V gene's germline CDR1 is LGHNA and CDR2 YNFKEQ. The CDR3 reads CASSQDLGYEQYF. In nucleotides, the CDR3 is TGTGCCAGCAGCCAAGATCTCGGGTACGAGCAGTACTTC.

The rearrangement uses TRBV19 and TRBJ1-1; no clear D. Between the trimmed V and J ends, which lost 9 bases and 1 base, there was a span of 9 bases. The CDR3 is 12 amino acids. CDR1 and CDR2 from the germline V gene are LNHDA and SQIVND (reference sequence). CDR3 sequence (DNA): TGTGCCAGCCAGTACGAGAACACTGAAGCTTTCTTT. It encodes CASQYENTEAFF.

This clone appeared a few times. The chain recombines TRBV2 with TRBJ2-5; TRBD1 agrees at 11 bases. CDR3 length: 13 residues. The germline V gene encodes CDR1 SNHLY and CDR2 FYNNEI. V shed 8 bases and J 5 bases; nucleotides not matched to a gene: 4. The CDR3 region has the DNA TGTGCCAGCCGGGACAGGGGGAGGGAGACCCAGTACTTC. Translating gives CASRDRGRETQYF. Using reference TRBV2 and TRBJ2-5 for the parts outside the CDR3, the full variable domain is EPEVTQTPSHQVTQMGQEVILRCVPISNHLYFYWYRQILGQKVEFLVSFYNNEISEKSEIFDDQFSVERPDGSNFTLKIRSTKLEDSAMYFCASRDRGRETQYFGPGTRLLVL.

J is TRBJ1-6 and V is TRBV9, with D perhaps TRBD1 (6 bases). This CDR3 is 15 amino acids long. V was pared by 1 base and J by 9 bases, with 14 bases between. Germline lookup yields CDR1 SGDLS and CDR2 YYNGEE. This CDR3 is CASSVTQGDTSPLHF. The CDR3 bases are TGTGCCAGCAGCGTAACACAGGGAGATACTTCACCCCTCCACTTT.

This clone was detected only a few times. V and J are TRBV6-5 and TRBJ1-1; D might be TRBD1 (6 bases). This CDR3 region has 11 residues. The germline V gene has CDR1 MNHEY and CDR2 SVGAGI. The V end lost 7 bases, the J end lost 5 bases, and 8 bases lay between the germline ends. DNA for the CDR3: TGTGCCAGCATCCAGGGGACTGAAGCTTTCTTT. This gives the protein CASIQGTEAFF.

The gene calls are TRBV5-1 and TRBJ2-1; 11 nucleotides match TRBD1. The length of the CDR3 is 16 residues. In germline, CDR1 is SGHRS, CDR2 YFSETQ. With 5 bases clipped from V and 6 bases from J, the junction kept 10 bases outside the gene matches. The CDR3 DNA reads as TGCGCCAGCAGTAGGGGGACAGGGGGGATGTTCAATGAGCAGTTCTTC. Residues: CASSRGTGGMFNEQFF.

V is TRBV21-1 and J is TRBJ2-3; the table's D call, TRBD1, was not checked against the DNA. TRBV21-1 is designated a pseudogene. This CDR3 spans 15 amino acids. The CDR3 DNA sequence: TGTGCCAGCAGCTCCCCGACAGGGGGTAAGGATACGCAGTATTTT. It yields the protein CASSSPTGGKDTQYF.

This chain links TRBV19 with TRBJ2-3; 7 bases line up with TRBD2. V trimming: 5 bases; J trimming: 4 bases; junction bases outside the gene matches: 12. The CDR3 has 16 residues. Germline CDR1 and CDR2: LNHDA and SQIVND (reference sequence). The CDR3 sequence is CASSPAAGVKSDTQYF. CDR3 nucleotide sequence: TGTGCCAGTAGTCCAGCGGCGGGAGTAAAGTCAGATACGCAGTATTTT.

The chain carries TRBV9 and TRBJ2-7; 7 bases are shared with TRBD2. V gave up 3 bases and J gave up 7 bases; unmatched junction bases: 10. The V gene's germline CDR1 is SGDLS and CDR2 YYNGEE. The CDR3 totals 14 residues. The CDR3 coding sequence is TGTGCCAGCAGCGGAAGCGGGAAATCGCGGGAGCAGTACTTC. It is translated as CASSGSGKSREQYF.